The 29 T cell receptor beta chains given below trace back to one sample, sequenced in a study of blood T cell repertoires in COVID-19. Assay: immunoSEQ multiplex PCR; the TCRdb copy retains only in-frame clones and omits some. The data contain 200,000 to 300,000 clones, around 88% of them seen just once; the ten biggest clones take up approximately 1.4%. Sequenced material: peripheral blood. Receptors were obtained from a man aged 80 or over with acute or convalescent COVID-19.

The chain has TRBV28 and TRBJ2-2; TRBD1 agrees at 7 bases. The germline gives CDR1 MDHEN, CDR2 SYDVKM. Trimming at V came to 2 bases and at J to 3 bases, leaving 3 bases not matched to a gene. The CDR3 totals 15 residues. The CDR3 spells CASSLGTAHTGELFF. CDR3 in DNA: TGTGCCAGCAGTTTAGGGACAGCTCACACCGGGGAGCTGTTTTTT.

This clone was detected only a few times. The chain has TRBV6-5 and TRBJ1-6, with D possibly matching TRBD1 (5 bases). The V gene lost 7 bases and the J gene lost 9 bases, with 19 bases spanning the gap. The length of the CDR3 is 15 residues. Germline CDR1 is MNHEY and CDR2 is SVGAGI. Here the CDR3 DNA reads TGTGCCAGCAACTTGGACCCTGGACATCGTTCACCCCTCCACTTT. It encodes CASNLDPGHRSPLHF.

This chain uses TRBV3-1 (or the pseudogene TRBV3-2) with TRBJ2-3, with TRBD1 matching over 8 bases. The junction had 4 bases not matched to a gene; V was cut back by 4 bases and J by 4 bases. There are 14 residues in the CDR3. Per germline, CDR1 LGHDT and CDR2 YNNKEL (reference sequence). CDR3 in amino acids: CASSLRQGSDTQYF. CDR3 bases: TGTGCCAGCAGCCTACGACAGGGGTCAGATACGCAGTATTTT.

The V gene is TRBV5-1, the J gene TRBJ2-5; 8 bases are shared with TRBD2. The V and J ends lost 5 bases and 4 bases, in that order; junction bases with no gene match: 10. The CDR3 extends over 15 amino acids. Germline V CDR1 and CDR2: SGHRS, YFSETQ. The CDR3 nucleotides are TGCGCCAGCAGGTTCGGTAGCGGGACGATAGAGACCCAGTACTTC. It encodes CASRFGSGTIETQYF.

The rearrangement joins TRBV6-5 to TRBJ1-2; 7 bases are a match to TRBD1. V shed 0 bases and J 4 bases; nucleotides not matched to a gene: 2. Germline CDR1 and CDR2: MNHEY and SVGAGI. This CDR3 has 14 amino acids. DNA for the CDR3: TGTGCCAGCAGTTACTCGTGGACAGGCTATGGCTACACCTTC. Protein product: CASSYSWTGYGYTF.

This rearrangement joins TRBV28 to TRBJ2-5, with 10 bases identical to TRBD2. The CDR3 runs to 16 residues. Germline CDR1 reads MDHEN; CDR2 reads SYDVKM. With 4 bases clipped from V and 2 bases from J, the junction kept 7 bases outside the gene matches. CDR3 loop: CASSSKREGTQETQYF. As DNA, the CDR3 is TGTGCCAGCAGTTCGAAGCGGGAGGGGACACAAGAGACCCAGTACTTC.

This chain joins TRBV5-1 and TRBJ2-3; TRBD2 is a possible D gene (5 bases). V was trimmed by 0 bases and J by 2 bases, leaving 10 bases between them. Germline V gives CDR1 SGHRS, CDR2 YFSETQ. The CDR3 runs to 15 residues. The CDR3 DNA reads TGCGCCAGCAGCTTGGGCGCTAGCCCCACAGATACGCAGTATTTT. Translating it yields CASSLGASPTDTQYF.

V is TRBV19 and J is TRBJ2-4; 11 bases line up with TRBD2. V was clipped by 6 bases and J by 8 bases; unmatched bases: 6. CDR3 length equals 14 residues. Germline-derived CDR1 and CDR2 are LNHDA and SQIVND (reference sequence). CDR3 coding DNA: TGTGCCAGTAGACCCAGGACTAGCGGGCACATTCAGTACTTC. The encoded protein is CASRPRTSGHIQYF.

This chain connects TRBV2 to TRBJ1-6; the match to TRBD1 covers 7 bases. V lost 6 bases and J lost 14; bases outside the gene matches: 7. Per the germline V gene, CDR1 is SNHLY and CDR2 is FYNNEI. This CDR3 spans 12 amino acids. CDR3 coding DNA: TGTGCCAGCAGGCGCCAGGGGGGCACCCTCCACTTT. This sequence encodes CASRRQGGTLHF.

The chain couples TRBV6-5 to TRBJ2-1; possible D gene TRBD2, 6 bases. The CDR3 runs 13 residues. V lost 4 bases and J lost 5, with 9 bases in between. Germline V gene data show CDR1 as MNHEY and CDR2 as SVGAGI. CDR3 residues: CASSWRLDNEQFF. The CDR3 bases are TGTGCCAGCAGTTGGAGACTAGACAATGAGCAGTTCTTC.

The V gene is TRBV7-2, the J gene TRBJ2-2; TRBD2 aligns across 8 bases. The V gene's germline CDR1 is SGHTA and CDR2 FQGNSA. Trimming took 4 bases from V and 6 from J; bases not matched to a gene: 4. The CDR3 contains 14 residues. CDR3 nucleotides: TGTGCCAGCAGCTCCAGGACTAGCCCCGGGGAGCTGTTTTTT. This sequence encodes CASSSRTSPGELFF.

This rearrangement joins TRBV7-2 to TRBJ2-1, with a possible D match to TRBD2 (7 bases). The CDR3 consists of 15 residues. Germline V gene data show CDR1 as SGHTA and CDR2 as FQGNSA. V lost 5 bases to trimming and J lost 0 bases, with 11 bases between them. CDR3 region: CASSARGASYNEQFF. The CDR3 DNA reads TGTGCCAGCAGCGCCCGGGGGGCCTCCTACAATGAGCAGTTCTTC.

The genes are TRBV15 and TRBJ2-2; 8 bases line up with TRBD2. With 0 bases clipped from V and 4 bases from J, the junction kept 1 base outside the gene matches. Germline V lookup: CDR1 LNHNV, CDR2 YYDKDF (reference sequence). This CDR3 has 15 residues. The CDR3 sequence: CATSRDRGGTGELFF. The CDR3 bases are TGTGCCACCAGCAGAGATCGGGGGGGCACCGGGGAGCTGTTTTTT.

V and J are TRBV3-1 (or the pseudogene TRBV3-2) and TRBJ2-7, with 7 bases identical to TRBD1. The germline CDR1 and CDR2 sequences are LGHDT and YNNKEL (reference sequence). The V gene end was trimmed by 3 bases and the J gene end by 4 bases; junction bases not matched to a gene: 12. This CDR3 has 16 residues. The CDR3 bases are TGTGCCAGCAGCCACGGGACAGCTCAAAGTCGATACGAGCAGTACTTC. It codes for CASSHGTAQSRYEQYF.

CDR3 residues: CASSEPQDSEKLFF. The CDR3 DNA sequence: TGTGCCAGCAGTGAACCCCAGGACAGTGAAAAACTGTTTTTT. The chain combines TRBV25-1 with TRBJ1-4, with a weak D call TRBD1 (6 bases). The CDR3 spans 14 residues. Per germline, CDR1 MGHDK and CDR2 SYGVNS. V dropped 2 bases and J dropped 7 bases, with 11 bases sitting between them.

V usage is TRBV5-1 and J usage is TRBJ1-1; D gene unclear. Germline V gene lookup returns CDR1 SGHRS and CDR2 YFSETQ. The CDR3 runs to 14 residues. Trimming took off 3 bases at V and 3 bases at J, with 12 bases between the two ends. CDR3 protein: CASSYSMSYTEAFF. DNA of the CDR3: TGCGCCAGCAGCTACAGTATGTCCTACACTGAAGCTTTCTTT.

A word on this clone: Other DNA sequences within the sample encode an identical CDR3. J is TRBJ1-5 and V is TRBV19; 9 bases are shared with TRBD1. V gave up 4 bases and J gave up 7 bases; unmatched junction bases: 5. The CDR3 extends over 14 amino acids. Germline loops: CDR1 LNHDA, CDR2 SQIVND (reference sequence). The chain's CDR3 is CASSTTGGRQPQHF. CDR3 nucleotides: TGTGCCAGTAGTACGACAGGGGGTCGGCAGCCCCAGCATTTT.

The J gene is TRBJ1-1, the V gene TRBV7-2; possibly TRBD1 for D (5 bases). The V gene lost 5 bases and the J gene lost 1 base, with 14 bases spanning the gap. In germline, CDR1 is SGHTA, CDR2 FQGNSA. The CDR3 length is 15 residues. The CDR3 sequence is CASSLDRLANTEAFF. The DNA of the CDR3 is TGTGCCAGCAGCCTCGACAGACTTGCGAACACTGAAGCTTTCTTT. Drawing the rest from reference TRBV7-2 and TRBJ1-1, the complete variable domain is GAGVSQSPSNKVTEKGKDVELRCDPISGHTALYWYRQSLGQGLEFLIYFQGNSAPDKSGLPSDRFSAERTGGSVSTLTIQRTQQEDSAVYLCASSLDRLANTEAFFGQGTRLTVV.

This clone appeared once. The CDR3 sequence: CASSIPGQDEQYF. The DNA of the CDR3 is TGTGCCAGCAGTATCCCGGGACAGGACGAGCAGTACTTC. The chain couples TRBV12-3 or TRBV12-4 to TRBJ2-7; 8 nucleotides line up with TRBD1. Trimming at V came to 5 bases and at J to 5 bases, leaving 5 bases not matched to a gene. The CDR3 length is 13 residues.

This clone has at least ten counts. The chain uses TRBV7-9 and TRBJ2-7; 7 nucleotides match TRBD1. V gave up 5 bases and J gave up 3 bases; unmatched junction bases: 1. This CDR3 spans 12 amino acids. Per germline, CDR1 SEHNR and CDR2 FQNEAQ (reference sequence). The CDR3 DNA reads as TGTGCCAGCAGCCCAGGGGGCTACGAGCAGTACTTC. Protein sequence: CASSPGGYEQYF.

The V call is TRBV14, the J call TRBJ2-2; D ambiguous. The CDR3 extends over 13 amino acids. V was trimmed by 1 base and J by 4 bases, leaving 4 bases between them. Germline CDR1 is SGHDN and CDR2 is FVKESK. The CDR3, as DNA: TGTGCCAGCAGCCAAGCAATCACCGGGGAGCTGTTTTTT. Encoded protein: CASSQAITGELFF.

The rearrangement links TRBV7-8 to TRBJ2-2, with D maybe TRBD1 (5 bases). The germline CDR1 and CDR2 sequences are SGHVS and FQNEAQ. Trimming removed 1 base from V and 6 bases from J, with 15 bases in between. There are 16 residues in the CDR3. The CDR3 sequence: CASSLVTNRMAGELFF. CDR3 in DNA: TGTGCCAGCAGCTTAGTAACTAACAGGATGGCCGGGGAGCTGTTTTTT.

V usage is TRBV6-1 and J usage is TRBJ1-1; TRBD1 matches at 11 bases. The germline V gene encodes CDR1 MNHNS and CDR2 SASEGT. Trimming removed 3 bases from V and 3 bases from J; junction bases left unmatched: 3. The CDR3 extends over 15 amino acids. CDR3 DNA sequence: TGTGCCAGCAGTGACGGGGACAGGGGGTACACTGAAGCTTTCTTT. Translated: CASSDGDRGYTEAFF.

The CDR3 is CASSLSATGYGYTF. CDR3 DNA: TGTGCCAGCAGTTTATCCGCGACAGGCTATGGCTACACCTTC. The chain has TRBV27 and TRBJ1-2, with D tentatively TRBD1 (6 bases). V was trimmed by 0 bases and J by 4 bases, leaving 9 bases between them. The germline V gene has CDR1 MNHEY and CDR2 SMNVEV (reference sequence). The CDR3 has 14 amino acids.

V is TRBV28 and J is TRBJ2-5, with a tentative D call TRBD1 (6 bases). Deletions cut 7 bases from V and 4 bases from J, with 10 bases between. Germline V CDR1 and CDR2: MDHEN, SYDVKM. The CDR3 has 12 amino acids. CDR3: CASMDSGETQYF. The DNA for the CDR3 is TGTGCCAGCATGGACAGTGGAGAGACCCAGTACTTC.

The V call is TRBV27, the J call TRBJ2-2; the match to TRBD2 covers 12 bases. Germline V gene data show CDR1 as MNHEY and CDR2 as SMNVEV (reference sequence). CDR3 size: 15 residues. V shed 6 bases and J 7 bases; nucleotides not matched to a gene: 6. CDR3 in DNA: TGTGCCAGCAGCAGACTAGCGGGAGCCGACGGGGAGCTGTTTTTT. Translating gives CASSRLAGADGELFF.

V gene TRBV21-1 combines with J gene TRBJ2-5; the table's D call, TRBD2, has no DNA check behind it. TRBV21-1 is a known pseudogene. The CDR3 contains 13 residues. The CDR3 nucleotides read TGTGCCAGCACGCGGCGGTACCAAGAGACCCAGTACTTC. It codes for CASTRRYQETQYF.

V usage is TRBV18 and J usage is TRBJ2-5, with D possibly TRBD1 on 6 matching bases. The germline V gene encodes CDR1 KGHSH and CDR2 LQKENI. Trimming removed 3 bases at V and 5 bases at J, with 10 bases between. This CDR3 has 13 amino acids. CDR3: CASSPKGEETQYF. Here the CDR3 DNA reads TGTGCCAGCTCACCCAAGGGGGAGGAGACCCAGTACTTC. Looking up the rest from reference TRBV18 and TRBJ2-5 gives the full variable domain: NAGVMQNPRHLVRRRGQEARLRCSPMKGHSHVYWYRQLPEEGLKFMVYLQKENIIDESGMPKERFSAEFPKEGPSILRIQQVVRGDSAAYFCASSPKGEETQYFGPGTRLLVL.

This rearrangement joins TRBV19 to TRBJ1-2; tentatively, D is TRBD1 (6 bases). Trimming cost V 8 bases and J 4 bases, with 11 bases left between them. Looked up from germline, CDR1 is LNHDA and CDR2 is SQIVND (reference sequence). The CDR3 consists of 12 residues. The CDR3 loop is CASSGQIYGYTF. CDR3 DNA sequence: TGTGCCAGTTCCGGACAGATCTATGGCTACACCTTC.